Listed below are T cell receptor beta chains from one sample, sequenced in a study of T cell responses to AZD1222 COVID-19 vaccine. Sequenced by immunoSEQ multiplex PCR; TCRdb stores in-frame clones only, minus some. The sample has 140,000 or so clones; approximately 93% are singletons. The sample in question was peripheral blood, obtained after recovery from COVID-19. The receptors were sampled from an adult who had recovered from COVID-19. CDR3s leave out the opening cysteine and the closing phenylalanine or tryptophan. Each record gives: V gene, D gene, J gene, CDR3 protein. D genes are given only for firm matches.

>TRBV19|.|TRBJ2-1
ASSETSSYNEQF
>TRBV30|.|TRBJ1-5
ALSGDSNQPQH
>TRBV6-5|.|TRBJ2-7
ASSYGRTYREQY
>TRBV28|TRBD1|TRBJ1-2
ASRRVRDREDRYT
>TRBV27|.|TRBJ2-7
ASSYRDVTEQY
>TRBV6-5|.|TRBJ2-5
ASSYGGKETQY
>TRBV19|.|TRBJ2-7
ASSMGEPSSYEQY
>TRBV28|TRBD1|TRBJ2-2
ASSLGQGPPNTGELF
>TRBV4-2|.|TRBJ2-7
ASSQDRGSGEQY
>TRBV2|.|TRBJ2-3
ASSTGEVWTDTQY
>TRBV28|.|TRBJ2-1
ASKDSPGGGSSYNEQF
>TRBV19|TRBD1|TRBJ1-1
ASSVRTGRFPEAF
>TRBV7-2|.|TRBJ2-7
ASSFGLSASYEQY
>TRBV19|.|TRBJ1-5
ASSIPKRQPDGPQH
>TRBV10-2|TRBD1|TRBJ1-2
ASRDRVDYGYT
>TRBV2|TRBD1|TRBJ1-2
ASTRTGTNYGYT
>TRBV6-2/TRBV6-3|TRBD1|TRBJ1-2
ASSYSRTGARGYT
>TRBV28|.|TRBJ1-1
ASSSADREAF
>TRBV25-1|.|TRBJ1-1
ASLKGWGGYTEAF
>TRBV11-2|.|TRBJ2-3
ASSLDGLSTDTQY
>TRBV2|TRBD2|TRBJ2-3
ASRSLEWTSGPDTQY
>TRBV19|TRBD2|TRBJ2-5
ASSGPGLAGEGGFQETQY
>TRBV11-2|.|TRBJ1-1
ASSPGYGGRYTEAF
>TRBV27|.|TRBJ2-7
ASSFLPLAPNYEQY
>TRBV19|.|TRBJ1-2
ASMASESSYGYT
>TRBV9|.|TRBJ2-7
ASSVAGSGVYEQY
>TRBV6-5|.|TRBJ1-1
ASSPLNTEAF
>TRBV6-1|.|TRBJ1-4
ASSEKDREKLF
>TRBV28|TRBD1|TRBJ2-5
ASSSRTGQETQY
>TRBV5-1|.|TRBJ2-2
ASSLKTDTGELF
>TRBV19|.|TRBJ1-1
ASSISQENTEAF
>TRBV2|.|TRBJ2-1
ATREEGYPLRSYNEQF
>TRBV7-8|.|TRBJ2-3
ASSLEGRAARESTDTQY
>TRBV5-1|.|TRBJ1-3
ASSNGRNTIY
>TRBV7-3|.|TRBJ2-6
ASTQKPASGANVLT
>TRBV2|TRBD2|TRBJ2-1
ASSSGVLAGGPGTYNEQF
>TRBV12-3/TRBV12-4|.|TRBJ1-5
ASSYRENQPQH
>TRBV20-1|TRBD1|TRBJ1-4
SASLGQGLIEKLF
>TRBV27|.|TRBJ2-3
ASSIGVFGSTDTQY
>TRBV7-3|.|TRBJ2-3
ASSESGRNTDTQY
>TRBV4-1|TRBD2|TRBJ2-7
ASSPAAGEYEQY
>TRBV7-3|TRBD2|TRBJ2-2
ASSTQRAGSNTGELF
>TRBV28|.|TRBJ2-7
ASTTDSYYYEQY
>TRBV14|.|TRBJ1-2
ASSFSPEVTHLYGYT
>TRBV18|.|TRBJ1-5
ASSPGENQPQH
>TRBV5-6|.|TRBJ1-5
ASSLGGMKDQPQH
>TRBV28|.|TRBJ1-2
ASSMGGIGGYT
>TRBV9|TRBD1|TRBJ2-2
ASSGRGSNTGELF
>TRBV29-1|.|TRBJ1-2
SVEGLRSPYGYT
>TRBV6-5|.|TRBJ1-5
ASSSDSHQPQH
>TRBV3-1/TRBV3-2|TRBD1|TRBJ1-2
ASSPLVPPGQGTFNYGYT